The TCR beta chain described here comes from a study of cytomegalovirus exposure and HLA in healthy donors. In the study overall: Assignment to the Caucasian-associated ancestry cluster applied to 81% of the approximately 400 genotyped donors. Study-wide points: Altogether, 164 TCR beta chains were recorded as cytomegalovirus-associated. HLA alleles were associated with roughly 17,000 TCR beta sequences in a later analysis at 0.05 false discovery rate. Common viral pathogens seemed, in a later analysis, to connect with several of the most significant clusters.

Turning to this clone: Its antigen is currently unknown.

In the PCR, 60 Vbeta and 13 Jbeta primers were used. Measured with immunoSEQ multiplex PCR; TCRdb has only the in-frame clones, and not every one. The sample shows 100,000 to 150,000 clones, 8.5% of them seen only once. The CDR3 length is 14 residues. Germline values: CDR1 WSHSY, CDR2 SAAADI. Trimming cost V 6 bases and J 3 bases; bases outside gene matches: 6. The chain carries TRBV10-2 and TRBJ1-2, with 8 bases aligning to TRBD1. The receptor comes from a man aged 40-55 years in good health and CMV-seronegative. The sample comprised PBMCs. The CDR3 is CASRPGGHDYGYTF. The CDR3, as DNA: TGCGCCAGCAGACCAGGGGGCCATGACTATGGCTACACCTTC.